Listed below are T cell receptor beta chains from one sample, sequenced in a study of CD8+CD57+ T cells in acquired aplastic anemia. TCRdb re-derived calls from the reads in MiXCR, one entry per CDR3 protein. The sample has 350,000 to 450,000 distinct CDR3 sequences, roughly 68% seen once. The sequencing sample was made of sorted CD4+, CD8+, or CD8+CD57+ T cells (not recorded which) from PBMCs. These receptors all stem from a human donor in good health, serving as a control. The CDR3 runs from the conserved cysteine through the conserved F or W. A D gene is named only where the DNA matches it firmly. The size field is filled for only some rows; it gives once, few, many or a size class.

J gene	V gene	D gene	clone size	CDR3 DNA	CDR3 protein
TRBJ1-2	TRBV30	.	many	TGTGCCTGGAGTCCCAACCGGGCGTGGGGCTACACCTTC	CAWSPNRAWGYTF
TRBJ2-7	TRBV19	.	.	TGTGCCAGTAGTATATCTTCGACCGAGCAGTACTTC	CASSISSTEQYF
TRBJ1-1	TRBV9	.	.	TGTGCCAGCAGCGTAGGGGGGCAAGTCACTGAAGCTTTCTTT	CASSVGGQVTEAFF
TRBJ1-2	TRBV19	.	.	TGTGCCAGTAGAGAACAGGGCAAAGATGCCTACACCTTC	CASREQGKDAYTF
TRBJ1-4	TRBV6-5	TRBD1	many	TGTGCCACCCAAGGGGGCCTAGCAACTAATGAAAAACTGTTTTTT	CATQGGLATNEKLFF
TRBJ1-4	TRBV19	.	many	TGTGCCAGTAGATTCCGGGACACTGGGGAAAAACTGTTTTTT	CASRFRDTGEKLFF
TRBJ2-5	TRBV7-2	TRBD2	many	TGTGCCAGCAGCTCGAGGACTAGCGGCGAGACCCAGTACTTC	CASSSRTSGETQYF
TRBJ2-2	TRBV20-1	.	many	TGCAGTGCTCGGAGGGCGAACACCGGGGAGCTGTTTTTT	CSARRANTGELFF
TRBJ2-3	TRBV20-1	.	many	TGCAGTGCTAGAGTCCCGGACGGCACAGATACGCAGTATTTT	CSARVPDGTDTQYF
TRBJ2-5	TRBV24-1	TRBD1	.	TGTGCCACCAGTCCTAGGGGGCAGGGGGCGGAGACCCAGTACTTC	CATSPRGQGAETQYF
TRBJ1-5	TRBV7-2	.	.	TGTGCCAGCAGCTTAGTCGGGGGGCCCTACGAGCATTTT	CASSLVGGPYEHF
TRBJ1-3	TRBV12-3/TRBV12-4	.	.	TGTGCCAGCAGTTTGGCGACCGAGGGAAACACCATATATTTT	CASSLATEGNTIYF
TRBJ2-7	TRBV7-2	TRBD2	.	TGTGCCAGCAGCTTAGCAGGGACTAGCTATAGCTCCTACGAGCAGTACTTC	CASSLAGTSYSSYEQYF
TRBJ1-1	TRBV7-3	.	.	TGCGCCAGCAGCTTCGGACCGCAGAAAACTACAGCTTTCTTT	CASSFGPQKTTAFF
TRBJ2-3	TRBV5-5	.	.	TGTGCCAGCAGCTTGGACTGGGATACGCAGTATTTT	CASSLDWDTQYF
TRBJ1-3	TRBV7-3	.	.	TGTGCCAGCAGCGTTGGGGGACCCGACAGCTACACCTTCTTT	CASSVGGPDSYTFF
TRBJ1-2	TRBV12-3/TRBV12-4	TRBD1	once	TGTGCCACCCAAGGGCCGGGACAGCGCTATGGCTACACCTTC	CATQGPGQRYGYTF
TRBJ1-1	TRBV10-1	.	many	TGCGCCAGCAGAATTAAGACCGGAGAGACTGAAGCTTTCTTT	CASRIKTGETEAFF
TRBJ2-7	TRBV9	.	once	TGTGCCAGCAGCGTATCTAAACCAGTCTACGAGCAGTACTTC	CASSVSKPVYEQYF
TRBJ2-5	TRBV7-2	.	.	.	CASSFQARGYTFGYF
TRBJ1-5	TRBV5-5	.	many	TGTGCCAGCAGCCCCTCCCCGGGGAACAGCAATCAGCCCCAGCATTTT	CASSPSPGNSNQPQHF
TRBJ2-7	TRBV5-1	.	.	TGCGCCAGCAGCTCGGGTCAGGGAGCCTACGAGCGGTACTTC	CASSSGQGAYERYF
TRBJ2-3	TRBV24-1	.	.	TGTGCCACCGGTGATGGACACACAGATACGCAGTATTTT	CATGDGHTDTQYF
TRBJ2-6	TRBV5-8	.	.	TGTGCCAGCAGCCAGGCTGTGGGGACTGGGGCCAACGTCCTGACTTTC	CASSQAVGTGANVLTF
TRBJ2-7	TRBV7-2	TRBD1	.	TGTGCCAGCAGCCCCGGGACAGCCGATAATTCACCCCTCCAGTACTTC	CASSPGTADNSPLQYF
TRBJ2-7	TRBV19	.	many	TGTGCCAGTAGCCTTTTTCCTGGGACGCGTCCCGAGCAGTACTTC	CASSLFPGTRPEQYF
TRBJ1-5	TRBV19	TRBD1	many	TGTGCCAGTACCAAGGGGGCGAATCCCCACAATCAGCCCCAGCATTTT	CASTKGANPHNQPQHF
TRBJ2-1	TRBV20-1	TRBD2	many	TGCAGTGCCCCGACTAGCGGGGCAAATGAGCAGTTCTTC	CSAPTSGANEQFF
TRBJ2-7	TRBV20-1	.	.	TGCAGTGCTAGGCTTCGGCACAGGGACGATTACGAGCAGTACTTC	CSARLRHRDDYEQYF
TRBJ2-5	TRBV2	TRBD2	many	TGTGCCAGCAGATCAAGACTAGCGGGGGGGCGGGAGACCCAGTACTTC	CASRSRLAGGRETQYF
TRBJ2-7	TRBV7-6	.	many	TGTGCCAGCAGCTCAATGGACCGTGCCTACGAGCAGTACTTC	CASSSMDRAYEQYF
TRBJ1-5	TRBV7-2	.	.	TGTGCCAGCAGCGCGGCGCTGGGACAAGCGTACGAGCAGCCCCAGCATTTT	CASSAALGQAYEQPQHF
TRBJ2-5	TRBV10-3	.	many	TGTGCCATCAGAAAAGCAGAAGAGACCCAGTACTTC	CAIRKAEETQYF
TRBJ1-2	TRBV6-6	.	few	TGTGCCAGCAGTTACCCACCAATGCGTTACACCTTC	CASSYPPMRYTF
TRBJ1-2	TRBV6-6	TRBD1	many	TGTGCCAGCCTAGGACAGGGGAGCGTCCATGGCTATGGCTACACCTTC	CASLGQGSVHGYGYTF